This TCR beta chain came from a study of shared clonotypes between healthy human individuals. Whole-study findings and limits: Clonotype sharing across several donors was observed for 4% to 5.5% of naive CD4 clonotypes.

The CDR3 sequence is 11 residues long. From germline, CDR1 is MNHEY and CDR2 SMNVEV (reference sequence). The V gene lost 4 bases and the J gene lost 4 bases, with 4 bases spanning the gap. On this clone itself: Its antigen is not known.

None of the donors, who were healthy HIV-negative adults, had recently had acute infections or vaccinations. The investigators split CD4+ cells into a CD45RA+ naive subset and a CD45RA-negative memory subset. Evenly divided among several immunoSEQ plates was the genomic DNA of each subset. Sequencing used immunoSEQ multiplex PCR; TCRdb keeps in-frame clones, though not all of them. The repertoire holds about 1.5 million clones, with roughly 96% as singletons. This sequence originates from a man aged 25-40 years in good health. The source material was naive CD4+ T cells sorted from blood. Subset of the sample: CD45RA+ positively selected. The chain employs TRBV27 and TRBJ1-2, with D unresolved. As DNA, the CDR3 is TGTGCCAGCAGTTACCCCTATGGCTACACCTTC. Translation gives CASSYPYGYTF.